This T cell receptor beta chain was sequenced in a study of blood T cell repertoires in COVID-19. Study overall: PBMCs, B-cell-depleted T cells, or T cells provided the cDNA or gDNA that made up the material.

Original analysis: From reference gene primer amplification, estimates of nucleated cell counts were derived. TCRdb's copy holds only in-frame clones and misses some; the assay was immunoSEQ multiplex PCR. V, J and clone size derive from that table, while D and trimming were established from the DNA sequence. The table has about 160,000 clones, 85% to 95% seen once. The CDR3 loop spans 13 amino acids. Per the germline V gene, CDR1 is MNHEY and CDR2 is SMNVEV (reference sequence). V lost 2 bases and J 4 bases, leaving 8 bases between the germline ends. V usage is TRBV27 and J usage is TRBJ1-2, with D maybe TRBD1 (5 bases). The sequencing sample was made of peripheral blood. The TCR was taken from a woman between 45 and 60 years old with acute or convalescent COVID-19. CDR3 region: CASSLRQSYGYTF. In DNA form, the CDR3 reads TGTGCCAGCAGTTTAAGACAGAGCTATGGCTACACCTTC.